The rows below give T cell receptor beta chains drawn from one sample of a study of blood T cell repertoires in COVID-19. Repertoires were generated with immunoSEQ multiplex PCR, while TCRdb's copy carries only in-frame clones and drops some. The sample lists 120,000 to 150,000 clones; 85% to 90% were seen once. What was sequenced was peripheral blood. These receptors were taken from a man aged 45 to 65 who had recovered from COVID-19. Each CDR3 is given with its conserved first and last residue. The D gene is left open where the match is weak. The size field is filled for only some rows; it gives once, few, many or a size class.

size	D	V	J	DNA	CDR3
.	TRBD2	TRBV5-1	TRBJ2-1	TGCGCCAGCAAATCAAGCGGGGGGGCTCAGGAGCAGTTCTTC	CASKSSGGAQEQFF
.	.	TRBV11-3	TRBJ2-7	TGTGCCAGCAGCTCCAGGGCCTACGAGCAGTACTTC	CASSSRAYEQYF
.	.	TRBV24-1	TRBJ2-2	TGTGCCACCAGTGACCGTGGGACAGCGGGGAACACCGGGGAGCTGTTTTTT	CATSDRGTAGNTGELFF
.	.	TRBV29-1	TRBJ2-4	TGCAGCGTTGGGGACATAGCCAAAAACATTCAGTACTTC	CSVGDIAKNIQYF
once	TRBD2	TRBV12-3/TRBV12-4	TRBJ2-7	TGTGCCAGCAGCCGGGGGGGGAATGAGCAGTACTTC	CASSRGGNEQYF
.	TRBD1	TRBV2	TRBJ1-4	TGTGCCAGCAGTGGGACAGGGGGTGGGAATGAAAAACTGTTTTTT	CASSGTGGGNEKLFF
.	.	TRBV9	TRBJ1-2	TGTGCCAGCAGCGTAGATGGGGCGCAGGTGGGTGGCTACACCTTC	CASSVDGAQVGGYTF
once	.	TRBV18	TRBJ2-7	TGTGCCAGCTCATCCAGGGTGGGGGGGCCGGATTCCTCCGAGCAGTACTTC	CASSSRVGGPDSSEQYF
.	TRBD2	TRBV9	TRBJ2-1	TGTGCCAGCAGCGTAGGTCCAGCGGGGACTACGTACAATGAGCAGTTCTTC	CASSVGPAGTTYNEQFF
.	.	TRBV5-1	TRBJ2-7	TGCGCCAGCAGCTTTCGGGACACCTCCTACGAGCAGTACTTC	CASSFRDTSYEQYF
.	.	TRBV2	TRBJ2-2	TGTGCCAGCAGTGAAAACGGGGGTGCGGTAGAGCTGTTTTTT	CASSENGGAVELFF
.	.	TRBV5-8	TRBJ1-5	TGTGCCAGCACCGTCGGACAGCCGAATCAGCCCCAGCATTTT	CASTVGQPNQPQHF
once	.	TRBV12-3/TRBV12-4	TRBJ1-1	TGTGCCAGCAGTCCTGGGGGGTACACTGAAGCTTTCTTT	CASSPGGYTEAFF
few	TRBD1	TRBV4-1	TRBJ1-6	TGCGCCAGCAGCCAGTATGTCGGTAGACAGGGATATTCACCCCTCCACTTT	CASSQYVGRQGYSPLHF
few	.	TRBV15	TRBJ1-2	TGTGCCACCTCCTTTGCTGGGCGCGTTAACTATGGCTACACCTTC	CATSFAGRVNYGYTF
once	.	TRBV18	TRBJ2-1	TGTGCCAGCTCACCACTAGGGGGGGTTAACAATGAGCAGTTCTTC	CASSPLGGVNNEQFF
.	TRBD1	TRBV9	TRBJ1-1	TGTGCCAGCAGCGCGAACCAGGGGGACACTGAAGCTTTCTTT	CASSANQGDTEAFF
.	.	TRBV6-2/TRBV6-3	TRBJ1-5	TGTGCCAGGAGTTGGACAGTCAATCAGCCCCAGCATTTT	CARSWTVNQPQHF
.	.	TRBV7-2	TRBJ1-3	TGTGCCAGCAGCTTAGTCCCGGCAGGGCTTGGAAACACCATATATTTT	CASSLVPAGLGNTIYF
.	.	TRBV9	TRBJ1-4	TGTGCCAGCAGCCCACGGCCGGGGGATGGTGAAAAACTGTTTTTT	CASSPRPGDGEKLFF
.	TRBD2	TRBV2	TRBJ2-5	TGTGCCAGCAGTGTGGGACTAGCGGGGGGATCGGGAACCCAGTACTTC	CASSVGLAGGSGTQYF
.	.	TRBV7-2	TRBJ1-4	TGTGCCAGCTCACAGTTTAATGAAAAACTGTTTTTT	CASSQFNEKLFF
.	.	TRBV5-1	TRBJ1-2	TGCGCCAGCAGCTTGCGGGTAGAAACTAACTATGGCTACACCTTC	CASSLRVETNYGYTF
few	.	TRBV9	TRBJ1-1	TGTGCCAGCAGCGCAGACAGAAGGAACACTGAAGCTTTCTTT	CASSADRRNTEAFF
.	TRBD2	TRBV7-9	TRBJ2-3	TGTGCCAGCAGCACAACACCGGGACTAGCGGGACACACTAGCACAGATACGCAGTATTTT	CASSTTPGLAGHTSTDTQYF
.	TRBD1	TRBV7-3	TRBJ1-2	TGTGCCAGCAAGACAGGGGGTTCGGACTATGGCTACACCTTC	CASKTGGSDYGYTF
.	TRBD2	TRBV5-1	TRBJ2-2	TGCGCCAGCAGCTTGCTAGCGGGGGACTACACCGGGGAGCTGTTTTTT	CASSLLAGDYTGELFF
.	.	TRBV10-3	TRBJ1-5	TGTGCCATCAGTGAGTCACAGGAACAGCCCCAGCATTTT	CAISESQEQPQHF
.	.	TRBV7-9	TRBJ2-7	TGTGCCAGCAGCTTAGGACAGGACCGCCCCTACGAGCAGTACTTC	CASSLGQDRPYEQYF
.	TRBD2	TRBV6-5	TRBJ2-5	TGTGCCAGCAGTTACGAGGCGGGGGGACTCCAAGAGACCCAGTACTTC	CASSYEAGGLQETQYF
.	TRBD1	TRBV7-2	TRBJ2-5	TGTGCCAGCAGCTTAGGGACAGGGCAAGAGACCCAGTACTTC	CASSLGTGQETQYF
.	.	TRBV7-3	TRBJ2-1	TGTGCCAGCAGTCAAGACAGGACCTCCTACAATGAGCAGTTCTTC	CASSQDRTSYNEQFF
.	.	TRBV7-9	TRBJ1-2	TGTGCCAGCAGCCCCGCCGGGGGGCGCGGCTATGGCTACACCTTC	CASSPAGGRGYGYTF
.	.	TRBV6-4	TRBJ2-7	TGTGCCAGCAGTGACTTGGGGGCTTTAAGCCACGAGCAGTACTTC	CASSDLGALSHEQYF
once	TRBD2	TRBV7-9	TRBJ2-3	TGTGCCAGCAGCTTAGCGCGGCCAGCGGGGGGGCCCACAGATACGCAGTATTTT	CASSLARPAGGPTDTQYF
once	.	TRBV3-1/TRBV3-2	TRBJ1-1	TGTGCCAGCACCCCTCTTGGCAGGGGTACTGAAGCTTTCTTT	CASTPLGRGTEAFF
.	TRBD1	TRBV12-5	TRBJ1-1	TGTGCTAGTGGTTTGGTACTACAGGGGCTGGGTTCGAACACTGAAGCTTTCTTT	CASGLVLQGLGSNTEAFF
.	.	TRBV21-1	TRBJ2-7	TGTGCCAGCAGCCACCGACAGGGGGCTCGGGAGCAGTACTTC	CASSHRQGAREQYF
.	TRBD1	TRBV11-3	TRBJ2-3	TGTGCCAGCAGCTTTCAGGGGTCCGGGACAGGCACAGATACGCAGTATTTT	CASSFQGSGTGTDTQYF
.	TRBD1	TRBV19	TRBJ2-2	TGTGCCAGCAGCTCACAGGGGGGAACCGGGGAGCTGTTTTTT	CASSSQGGTGELFF
.	TRBD1	TRBV9	TRBJ2-7	TGTGCCAGCAGCGTAGGGGACAGTACAGACTACGAGCAGTACTTC	CASSVGDSTDYEQYF
.	TRBD2	TRBV3-1/TRBV3-2	TRBJ2-3	TGTGCCAGCAGCCAAGGATCGGTAGCGGGCACTAGCACAGATACGCAGTATTTT	CASSQGSVAGTSTDTQYF
.	.	TRBV5-1	TRBJ1-1	TGCGCCAGCAGCTTGGACATGAACACTGAAGCTTTCTTT	CASSLDMNTEAFF
few	.	TRBV7-2	TRBJ2-6	TGTGCCAGCAGCTTGGGCCTGCGAGGGTCCTCTGGGGCCAACGTCCTGACTTTC	CASSLGLRGSSGANVLTF
.	.	TRBV18	TRBJ2-7	TGTGCCAGCCTACAGGGCCCGGCCTCCTACGAGCAGTACTTC	CASLQGPASYEQYF
.	TRBD1	TRBV19	TRBJ2-7	TGTGCCAGTAAAACCGACAGGGGTACGGACGAGCAGTACTTC	CASKTDRGTDEQYF